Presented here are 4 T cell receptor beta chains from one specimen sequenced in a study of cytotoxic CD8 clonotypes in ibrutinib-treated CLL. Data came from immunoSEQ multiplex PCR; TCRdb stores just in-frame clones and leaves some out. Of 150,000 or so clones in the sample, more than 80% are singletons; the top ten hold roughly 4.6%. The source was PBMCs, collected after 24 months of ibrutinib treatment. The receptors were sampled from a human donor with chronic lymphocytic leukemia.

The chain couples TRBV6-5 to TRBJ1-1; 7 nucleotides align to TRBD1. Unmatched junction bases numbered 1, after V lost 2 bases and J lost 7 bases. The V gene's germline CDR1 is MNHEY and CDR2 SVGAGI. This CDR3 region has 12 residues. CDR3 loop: CASSYRDSEAFF. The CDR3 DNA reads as TGTGCCAGCAGTTACAGGGACAGTGAAGCTTTCTTT.

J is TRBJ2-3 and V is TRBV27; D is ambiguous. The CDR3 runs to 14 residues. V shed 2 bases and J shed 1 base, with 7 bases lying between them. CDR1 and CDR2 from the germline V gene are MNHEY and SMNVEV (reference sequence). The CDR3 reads CASSLPDRTDTQYF. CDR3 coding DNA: TGTGCCAGCAGTTTACCTGACCGCACAGATACGCAGTATTTT.

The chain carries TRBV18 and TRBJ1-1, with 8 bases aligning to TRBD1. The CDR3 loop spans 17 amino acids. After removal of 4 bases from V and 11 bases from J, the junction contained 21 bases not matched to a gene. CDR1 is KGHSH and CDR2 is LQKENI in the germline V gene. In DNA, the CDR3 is TGTGCCAGCTCACTGGATGTGGGACAGGCGCTCTTGGGGCGGGCTTTCTTT. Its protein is CASSLDVGQALLGRAFF.

This CDR3 is CASSQAQGGTYEQYF. DNA for the CDR3: TGTGCCAGCAGCCAAGCTCAGGGAGGGACATACGAGCAGTACTTC. V usage is TRBV7-9 and J usage is TRBJ2-7, with a tentative D call TRBD2 (7 bases). Germline V gene sequence: CDR1 SEHNR, CDR2 FQNEAQ (reference sequence). V lost 5 bases and J lost 4, with 18 bases in between. This CDR3 has 15 residues. Full variable domain (missing parts from reference TRBV7-9 and TRBJ2-7): DTGVSQNPRHKITKRGQNVTFRCDPISEHNRLYWYRQTLGQGPEFLTYFQNEAQLEKSRLLSDRFSAERPKGSFSTLEIQRTEQGDSAMYLCASSQAQGGTYEQYFGPGTRLTVT.